This TCR beta chain is drawn from a study of tumor-infiltrating lymphocytes in oesophageal squamous cell carcinoma. Each CDR3 protein is one row after TCRdb ran MiXCR on the PCR reads. Counted here are 10,000 to 15,000 distinct CDR3 sequences, about three fifths occurring once; the ten biggest clones make up about 30%. In germline, CDR1 is MDHEN, CDR2 SYDVKM. The CDR3 sequence is 14 residues long. Sequencing input: esophageal tumor tissue. The sequence derives from a female donor with esophageal squamous cell carcinoma. This chain uses TRBV28 with TRBJ2-1, with TRBD1 as a possible D gene (6 bases). The J call is uncertain, as TRBJ1-2 better fits the DNA end. CDR3 protein: CASSFQGLSYGYTF. The CDR3 DNA reads TGTGCCAGCAGTTTTCAGGGGCTAAGCTATGGCTACACCTTC.